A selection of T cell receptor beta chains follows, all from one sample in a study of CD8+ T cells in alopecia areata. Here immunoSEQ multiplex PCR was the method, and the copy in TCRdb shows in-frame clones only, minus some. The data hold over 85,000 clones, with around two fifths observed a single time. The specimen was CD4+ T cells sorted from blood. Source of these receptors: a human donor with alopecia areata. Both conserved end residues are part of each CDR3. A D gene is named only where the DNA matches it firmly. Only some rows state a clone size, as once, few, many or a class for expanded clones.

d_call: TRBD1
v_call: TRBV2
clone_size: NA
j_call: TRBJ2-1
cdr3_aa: CASSVTGQGINEQFF
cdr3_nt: TGTGCCAGCAGCGTAACGGGACAGGGGATAAATGAGCAGTTCTTC

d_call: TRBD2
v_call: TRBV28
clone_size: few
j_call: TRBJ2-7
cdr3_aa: CASSLAGGPSVEQYF
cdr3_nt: TGTGCCAGCAGTTTGGCGGGAGGGCCGAGCGTCGAGCAGTACTTC

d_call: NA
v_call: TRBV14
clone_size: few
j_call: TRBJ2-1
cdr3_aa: CASSQVDGRSHNEQFF
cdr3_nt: TGTGCCAGCAGCCAAGTAGACGGGAGAAGTCACAATGAGCAGTTCTTC

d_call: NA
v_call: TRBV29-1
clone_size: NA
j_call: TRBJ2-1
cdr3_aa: CSVRETGGEQFF
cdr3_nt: TGCAGCGTACGGGAGACTGGGGGTGAGCAGTTCTTC

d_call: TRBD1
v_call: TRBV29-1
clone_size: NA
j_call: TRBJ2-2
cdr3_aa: CSVARQGNTGELFF
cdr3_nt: TGCAGCGTTGCCCGACAGGGAAACACCGGGGAGCTGTTTTTT

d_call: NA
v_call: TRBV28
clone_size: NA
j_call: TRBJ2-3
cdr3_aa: CASSSPRRGGTDTQYF
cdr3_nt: TGTGCCAGCAGTTCCCCCAGGCGCGGAGGCACAGATACGCAGTATTTT

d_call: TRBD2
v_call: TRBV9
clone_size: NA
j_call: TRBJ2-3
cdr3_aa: CASSVTSSGSKWTDTQYF
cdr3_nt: TGTGCCAGCAGCGTAACGTCTAGCGGGAGTAAGTGGACAGATACGCAGTATTTT

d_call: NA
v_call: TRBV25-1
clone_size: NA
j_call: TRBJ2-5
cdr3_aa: CASSEFGFQETQYF
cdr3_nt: TGTGCCAGCAGTGAGTTTGGGTTCCAAGAGACCCAGTACTTC

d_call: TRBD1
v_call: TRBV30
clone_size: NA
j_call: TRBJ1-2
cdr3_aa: CAWLDRVGSYGYTF
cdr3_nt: TGTGCCTGGTTAGACAGGGTGGGTTCGTATGGCTACACCTTC

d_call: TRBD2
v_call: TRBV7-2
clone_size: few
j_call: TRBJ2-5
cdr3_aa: CASSSPNSGRGAQYF
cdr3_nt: TGTGCCAGCAGCTCCCCAAATAGCGGGAGGGGGGCCCAGTACTTC

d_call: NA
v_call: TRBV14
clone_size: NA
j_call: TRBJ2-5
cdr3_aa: CASSQDWQEETQYF
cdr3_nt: TGTGCCAGCAGCCAAGATTGGCAGGAGGAGACCCAGTACTTC

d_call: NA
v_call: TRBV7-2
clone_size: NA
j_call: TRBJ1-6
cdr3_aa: CASSLSTLNSPLHF
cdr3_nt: TGTGCCAGCAGCTTATCGACTCTTAATTCACCCCTCCACTTT

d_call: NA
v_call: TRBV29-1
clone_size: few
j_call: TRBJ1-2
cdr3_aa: CSVEDRQGTVGYTF
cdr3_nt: TGCAGCGTTGAAGATCGGCAGGGTACGGTTGGCTACACCTTC

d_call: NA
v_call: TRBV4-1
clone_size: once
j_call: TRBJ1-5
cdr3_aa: CASSQFPGNQPQHF
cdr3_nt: TGCGCCAGCAGCCAGTTCCCGGGCAATCAGCCCCAGCATTTT

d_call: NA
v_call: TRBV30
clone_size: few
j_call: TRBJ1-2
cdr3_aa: CAWGGLAYGYTF
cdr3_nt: TGTGCCTGGGGCGGTCTTGCCTATGGCTACACCTTC